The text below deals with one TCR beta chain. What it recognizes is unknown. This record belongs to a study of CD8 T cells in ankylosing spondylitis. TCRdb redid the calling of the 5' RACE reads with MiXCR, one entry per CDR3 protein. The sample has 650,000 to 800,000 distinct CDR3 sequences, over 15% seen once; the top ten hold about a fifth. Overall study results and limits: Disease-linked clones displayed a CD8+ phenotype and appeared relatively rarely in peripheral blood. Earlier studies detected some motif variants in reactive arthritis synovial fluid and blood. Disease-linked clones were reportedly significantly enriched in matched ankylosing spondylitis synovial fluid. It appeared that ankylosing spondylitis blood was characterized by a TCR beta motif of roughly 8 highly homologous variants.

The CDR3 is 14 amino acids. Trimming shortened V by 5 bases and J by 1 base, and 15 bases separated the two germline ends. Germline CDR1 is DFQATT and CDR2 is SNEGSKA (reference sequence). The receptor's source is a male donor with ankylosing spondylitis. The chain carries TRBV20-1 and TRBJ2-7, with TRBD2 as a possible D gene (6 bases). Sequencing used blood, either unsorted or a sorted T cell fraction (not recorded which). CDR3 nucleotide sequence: TGCAGTGCTCCGGACTACACATCATCCTACGAGCAGTACTTC. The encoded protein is CSAPDYTSSYEQYF.